This is a list of T cell receptor beta chains from one sample in a study of long-term antiretroviral therapy in people with HIV. Profiling relied on immunoSEQ multiplex PCR, and the TCRdb table lists in-frame clones only, not all of them. The top ten clones hold around a sixth of a sample with about 10,000 clones, approximately 75% of them seen once. The sample was unsorted PBMCs, taken 0.7 years after starting antiretroviral therapy. The receptors originated from a middle-aged man with HIV. Both conserved end residues are part of each CDR3. A D gene is named only where the DNA matches it firmly. Some rows mark clone size as missing; the rest say once, few, many or name a class of expanded clone.

V	size	J	D	DNA	CDR3
TRBV30	.	TRBJ2-7	.	TGTGCCTGGAGTGTAAGACTCGAGCAGTACTTC	CAWSVRLEQYF
TRBV6-5	few	TRBJ2-2	.	TGTGCCAGCAGTTACTCGAACAGGGCGAGCGGGGAGCTGTTTTTT	CASSYSNRASGELFF
TRBV4-3	few	TRBJ1-5	.	TGCGCCAGCAGCCAAGACCGACAAGACAATCAGCCCCAGCATTTT	CASSQDRQDNQPQHF
TRBV2	once	TRBJ1-6	TRBD1	TGTGCCAGCAGCCCGGGGGCAGGGGGATCACCCCTCCACTTT	CASSPGAGGSPLHF
TRBV6-5	.	TRBJ2-1	.	TGTGCCAGCAGTTACCAGAGCTCCTACAATGAGCAGTTCTTC	CASSYQSSYNEQFF
TRBV27	.	TRBJ2-7	.	TGTGCCTCCTGGGGGGTTTGGGATGCCCAGGCCGGGGAGCAGTACTTC	CASWGVWDAQAGEQYF
TRBV14	.	TRBJ2-1	TRBD1	TGTGCCAGCAGCCAAAGGCCGGGACAGGGGGCGAGGAATGAGCAGTTCTTC	CASSQRPGQGARNEQFF
TRBV5-6	.	TRBJ2-2	TRBD2	TGTGCCAGCAGTCCCGTTACTAGCGGGAGAGGGACCGGGGAGCTGTTTTTT	CASSPVTSGRGTGELFF
TRBV18	.	TRBJ2-1	TRBD1	TGTGCCAGCTCACCCGAGACAGGGCCCGAGCAGTTCTTC	CASSPETGPEQFF
TRBV4-3	few	TRBJ2-3	.	TGCGCCAGCAGCCAAGATCGGAGTACAGATACGCAGTATTTT	CASSQDRSTDTQYF
TRBV6-6	.	TRBJ2-5	.	TGTGCCAGCAGTTATAGCGTCCAAGAGACCCAGTACTTC	CASSYSVQETQYF
TRBV15	.	TRBJ2-1	TRBD1	TGTGCCACCAGCAGAGAGATGCCAGGGGGCAAAGGCAATGAGCAGTTCTTC	CATSREMPGGKGNEQFF
TRBV6-1	.	TRBJ2-4	.	TGTGCCAGCAGTGGTAAAAACATTCAGTACTTC	CASSGKNIQYF
TRBV6-1	.	TRBJ2-7	TRBD1	TGTGCCAGCACCCGGACAGGGTTCTCCTACGAGCAGTACTTC	CASTRTGFSYEQYF
TRBV11-2	large	TRBJ1-2	.	TGTGCCAGCAGCTTAGGGGCAGGGGCTAACTATGGCTACACCTTC	CASSLGAGANYGYTF
TRBV25-1	.	TRBJ2-1	TRBD2	TGTGCCAGCAGAGGGACTAGCGGGAGGAATGAGCAGTTCTTC	CASRGTSGRNEQFF
TRBV7-9	once	TRBJ1-5	.	TGTGCCAGCAGCTTCGGAACTAATCAGCCCCAGCATTTT	CASSFGTNQPQHF
TRBV10-2	.	TRBJ2-4	.	TGCGCCAGCAGTGAGCTAGGCGCGGAACTAGCCAAAAACATTCAGTACTTC	CASSELGAELAKNIQYF
TRBV5-8	.	TRBJ2-5	TRBD1	TGTGCCAGCAGCTTTGTATTTGACAGGGATCGGGAGACCCAGTACTTC	CASSFVFDRDRETQYF
TRBV5-4	.	TRBJ2-3	TRBD2	TGTGCCAGCAGCTCACCCCGGGACTACGGAGATACGCAGTATTTT	CASSSPRDYGDTQYF
TRBV7-3	.	TRBJ2-3	.	TGTGCCAGCAGCTTAACTAGCGGATACACAGATACGCAGTATTTT	CASSLTSGYTDTQYF
TRBV19	few	TRBJ2-7	TRBD2	TGTGCCAGTAGTATAGTAGGGGACTATTCCTACGAGCAGTACTTC	CASSIVGDYSYEQYF
TRBV7-9	.	TRBJ1-2	TRBD1	TGTGCCAGCAGACCTACAGGGGCGTATAACTATGGCTACACCTTC	CASRPTGAYNYGYTF
TRBV19	.	TRBJ2-7	.	TGTGCCAGTAGTACCCGGGGCCTCTACGAGCAGTACTTC	CASSTRGLYEQYF
TRBV7-9	.	TRBJ2-7	TRBD2	TGTGCCAGCAGCCGGTTTCTAGCGGGAGAGTCGTACGAGCAGTACTTC	CASSRFLAGESYEQYF
TRBV7-3	.	TRBJ2-3	TRBD2	TGTGCCAGCAGCTTAAGCCTAGCGGGAGGTTTGGATACGCAGTATTTT	CASSLSLAGGLDTQYF
TRBV5-6	.	TRBJ2-4	.	TGTGCCAGCAGCTTGTGGGGCGAGAACATTCAGTACTTC	CASSLWGENIQYF
TRBV30	.	TRBJ1-5	.	TGTGCCTGGAAGGGGCAGGGAGAAGGAGCCCAGCATTTT	CAWKGQGEGAQHF
TRBV27	.	TRBJ1-5	.	TGTGCCAGCAGTTTGTTGAGGGAGGGTCAGCCCCAGCATTTT	CASSLLREGQPQHF
TRBV7-2	.	TRBJ2-1	.	TGTGCCAGCAGATCCCTAGCGTTCTCCTACAATGAGCAGTTCTTC	CASRSLAFSYNEQFF
TRBV29-1	.	TRBJ2-2	.	TGCAGCGTTGAAGTGGGGGTGGGGACCGGGGAGCTGTTTTTT	CSVEVGVGTGELFF
TRBV2	large	TRBJ2-5	.	TGTGCCAGCAGTGAAGAGACCCAGTACTTC	CASSEETQYF
TRBV4-1	medium-sized	TRBJ2-7	.	TGCGCCAGCAGCCAAGATCCCGACATGGACTCCTACGAGCAGTACTTC	CASSQDPDMDSYEQYF
TRBV6-5	.	TRBJ2-3	TRBD1	TGTGCCAGCAGACCGGGACAGGGAGGAACAGATACGCAGTATTTT	CASRPGQGGTDTQYF
TRBV12-5	.	TRBJ2-7	TRBD1	TGTGCTAGTGCCCTGGGACAGGGAGGCGAGCAGTACTTC	CASALGQGGEQYF
TRBV29-1	.	TRBJ1-2	.	TGCAGCGTTGAAGTAGTAACAGTCTATGGCTACACCTTC	CSVEVVTVYGYTF
TRBV28	.	TRBJ1-3	.	TGTGCCAGCAGTCCCCGGAAGTCGCGGGAAAGCTCTGGAAACACCATATATTTT	CASSPRKSRESSGNTIYF
TRBV10-3	.	TRBJ2-5	.	TGTGCCATCAGTGTACAGGTAGGAGAGACCCAGTACTTC	CAISVQVGETQYF